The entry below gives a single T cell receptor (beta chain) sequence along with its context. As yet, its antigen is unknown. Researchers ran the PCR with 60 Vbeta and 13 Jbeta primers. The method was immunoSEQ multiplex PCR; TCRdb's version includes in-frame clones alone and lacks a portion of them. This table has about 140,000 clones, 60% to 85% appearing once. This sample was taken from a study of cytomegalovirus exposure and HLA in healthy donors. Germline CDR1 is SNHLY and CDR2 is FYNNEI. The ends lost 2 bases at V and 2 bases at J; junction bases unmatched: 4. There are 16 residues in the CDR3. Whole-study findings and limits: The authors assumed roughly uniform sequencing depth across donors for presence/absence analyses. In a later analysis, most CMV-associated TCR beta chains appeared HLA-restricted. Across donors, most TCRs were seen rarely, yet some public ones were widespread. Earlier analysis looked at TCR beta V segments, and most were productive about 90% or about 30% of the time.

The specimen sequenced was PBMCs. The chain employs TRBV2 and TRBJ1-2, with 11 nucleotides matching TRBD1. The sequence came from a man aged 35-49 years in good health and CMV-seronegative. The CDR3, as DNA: TGTGCCAGCAGTGAAATGGGACAGGGGGAGAACTATGGCTACACCTTC. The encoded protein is CASSEMGQGENYGYTF.